This TCR beta chain derives from a study of cytomegalovirus exposure and HLA in healthy donors. PCR involved 60 Vbeta and 13 Jbeta primers. The protocol was immunoSEQ multiplex PCR, while the TCRdb copy is restricted to in-frame clones and leaves out a portion. Of around 300,000 clones listed, around 90% were seen once; the top ten hold about 2.3%. Between the trimmed V and J ends, which lost 4 bases and 1 base, there was a span of 7 bases. From germline, CDR1 is KGHSH and CDR2 LQKENI. CDR3 length equals 13 residues. This clone has a single count. The sequence was obtained from a young woman in good health and CMV-seronegative. Sequenced input: PBMCs. The rearrangement joins TRBV18 to TRBJ1-1; D might be TRBD1 (6 bases). The CDR3 nucleotides read TGTGCCAGCTCACGGGGGCAGAACACTGAAGCTTTCTTT. It encodes CASSRGQNTEAFF. Combining the CDR3 with reference TRBV18 and TRBJ1-1 gives the whole variable domain NAGVMQNPRHLVRRRGQEARLRCSPMKGHSHVYWYRQLPEEGLKFMVYLQKENIIDESGMPKERFSAEFPKEGPSILRIQQVVRGDSAAYFCASSRGQNTEAFFGQGTRLTVV.